This entry lists 22 T cell receptor beta chains sequenced from one sample in a study of response to subunit inactivated influenza vaccine. TCRdb re-analysed the RT-PCR reads in MiXCR, keeping a single row per CDR3 protein. Of under 750,000 distinct CDR3 sequences listed, 12% are singletons. Sequencing was performed on PBMCs from blood, taken on the day of vaccination. The receptors come from a man aged 45-60 years who received an inactivated influenza vaccine.

In this sample, this clonotype turned up a few times. The rearrangement links TRBV15 to TRBJ1-5; D not certain. In germline, CDR1 is LNHNV, CDR2 YYDKDF (reference sequence). The CDR3 contains 14 residues. V was pared by 0 bases and J by 0 bases, with 3 bases between. This chain's CDR3 is CATSREGSNQPQHF. As DNA, the CDR3 is TGTGCCACCAGCAGAGAAGGTAGCAATCAGCCCCAGCATTTT. The entire variable domain, with the rest obtained from reference TRBV15 and TRBJ1-5, is as follows: DAMVIQNPRYQVTQFGKPVTLSCSQTLNHNVMYWYQQKSSQAPKLLFHYYDKDFNNEADTPDNFQSRRPNTSFCFLDIRSPGLGDTAMYLCATSREGSNQPQHFGDGTRLSIL.

This clonotype was detected only a few times. The genes are TRBV12-3 or TRBV12-4 and TRBJ2-1, with 9 bases matching TRBD2. This CDR3 region has 18 residues. The trim removed 6 bases at V and 2 bases at J, leaving 14 bases unmatched. As DNA, the CDR3 is TGTGCCAGCAGCCCTCTAGCGGGACTAAGTCCCCCCTACAATGAGCAGTTCTTC. Protein sequence: CASSPLAGLSPPYNEQFF.

The V call is TRBV29-1, the J call TRBJ2-7; 7 bases align to TRBD2. V was clipped by 1 base and J by 3 bases; unmatched bases: 9. This CDR3 is built from 15 residues. In germline, CDR1 is SQVTM, CDR2 ANQGSEA. CDR3 residues: CSVEVAGVGGYEQYF. CDR3 DNA: TGCAGCGTTGAAGTGGCGGGGGTGGGCGGCTACGAGCAGTACTTC.

The rearrangement uses TRBV20-1 and TRBJ2-1; perhaps TRBD1 as D (5 bases). The germline CDR1 and CDR2 sequences are DFQATT and SNEGSKA (reference sequence). This CDR3 comprises 14 residues. Trimming pared 6 bases from V and 0 bases from J, leaving 12 bases between. This CDR3 is CSASKGPSYNEQFF. CDR3 nucleotide sequence: TGCAGTGCCAGCAAGGGGCCCTCCTACAATGAGCAGTTCTTC.

CDR3 protein: CASSSGRGQANTDTQYF. The CDR3 DNA follows: TGTGCCAGCAGTTCTGGGAGGGGGCAGGCGAACACAGATACGCAGTATTTT. The rearrangement joins TRBV27 to TRBJ2-3, with D perhaps given as TRBD1 or TRBD2 (7 bases each). CDR1 is MNHEY, CDR2 SMNVEV, per germline (reference sequence). This CDR3 spans 17 amino acids. Trimming took off 4 bases at V and 2 bases at J, with 19 bases between the two ends.

The chain uses TRBV5-1 and TRBJ1-1; 7 nucleotides match TRBD1. This CDR3 contains 17 residues. Germline CDR1 is SGHRS and CDR2 is YFSETQ. The V segment lost 4 bases and the J segment 1 base; nucleotides outside the gene matches: 13. CDR3 protein: CASSPQGGAVGNTEAFF. In nucleotides, the CDR3 is TGCGCCAGCAGCCCGCAGGGGGGGGCCGTTGGGAACACTGAAGCTTTCTTT.

This clonotype occurred many times. This chain joins TRBV6-2 or TRBV6-3 and TRBJ2-1; TRBD1 is a possible D gene (6 bases). The CDR3 is 14 residues long. V lost 5 bases and J 6 bases, leaving 14 bases between the germline ends. The germline gives CDR1 MNHEY, CDR2 SVGEGT. The CDR3 reads CASSTERGGNEQFF. The CDR3 nucleotides are TGTGCCAGCAGTACCGAGAGAGGGGGCAATGAGCAGTTCTTC.

This clonotype has a handful of counts. This sequence joins TRBV19 and TRBJ1-5; D gene ambiguous. V was shortened by 3 bases and J by 0 bases, with 9 bases between the two germline ends. The CDR3 sequence is 15 residues long. Germline V lookup: CDR1 LNHDA, CDR2 SQIVND (reference sequence). CDR3 protein: CASSIRVYSNQPQHF. As DNA, the CDR3 is TGTGCCAGTAGTATCCGGGTCTATAGCAATCAGCCCCAGCATTTT.

The rearrangement joins TRBV20-1 to TRBJ2-5; 9 bases fit TRBD1. There are 16 residues in the CDR3. Germline lookup yields CDR1 DFQATT and CDR2 SNEGSKA (reference sequence). V was clipped by 0 bases and J by 5 bases; unmatched bases: 10. CDR3 bases: TGCAGTGCTAGAGATAGTAGGTTTGGGACAGGGGAGACCCAGTACTTC. Translation gives CSARDSRFGTGETQYF.

This clonotype was seen only a few times. This sequence joins TRBV28 and TRBJ1-2; a weak D match, TRBD1 (5 bases). The CDR3 loop spans 13 amino acids. Trimming cost V 7 bases and J 4 bases, with 13 bases left between them. Per the germline V gene, CDR1 is MDHEN and CDR2 is SYDVKM. Here the CDR3 reads CASTLTGLYGYTF. As DNA, the CDR3 is TGTGCCAGCACCCTAACAGGACTCTATGGCTACACCTTC.

Here the CDR3 reads CASSPSTGSNTEAFF. CDR3 DNA sequence: TGTGCCAGCAGTCCCTCGACAGGGAGTAACACTGAAGCTTTCTTT. This chain connects TRBV12-3 or TRBV12-4 to TRBJ1-1; TRBD1 agrees at 7 bases. The CDR3 is 15 residues long. V lost 5 bases and J lost 2; bases outside the gene matches: 8.

This sequence joins TRBV6-5 and TRBJ2-7, with D possibly called TRBD1 or TRBD2 (6 bases each). V lost 1 base to trimming and J lost 3 bases, with 16 bases between them. The germline gives CDR1 MNHEY, CDR2 SVGAGI. CDR3 length: 16 residues. The CDR3 DNA sequence: TGTGCCAGCAGTTACTTTACTGGAGGGGGAATCTACGAGCAGTACTTC. Its translation is CASSYFTGGGIYEQYF.

V gene TRBV5-1 combines with J gene TRBJ2-2; perhaps D is TRBD1 or TRBD2 (5 bases each). Trimming cost V 0 bases and J 6 bases, with 12 bases left between them. CDR1 is SGHRS and CDR2 is YFSETQ in the germline V gene. The CDR3 length is 15 residues. The CDR3 spells CASSLALGTAGELFF. The DNA for the CDR3 is TGCGCCAGCAGCTTGGCCCTGGGGACGGCCGGGGAGCTGTTTTTT.

This clonotype was picked up a small number of times. CDR3 residues: CASSESSGAGQDTQYF. The CDR3 coding sequence is TGTGCCAGCAGTGAATCTAGCGGGGCCGGTCAAGATACGCAGTATTTT. V usage is TRBV6-1 and J usage is TRBJ2-3; 9 positions agree with TRBD2. The CDR3 is 16 residues long. Trimming removed 2 bases from V and 5 bases from J; junction bases left unmatched: 8. CDR1 and CDR2 from the germline V gene are MNHNS and SASEGT.

This clonotype was observed a few times. The V gene is TRBV5-1, the J gene TRBJ2-7, with D possibly TRBD1 on 6 matching bases. CDR3 length: 15 residues. Trimming left V 3 bases short and J 5 bases short, with 18 bases between. The germline V gene encodes CDR1 SGHRS and CDR2 YFSETQ. This chain's CDR3 is CASSSDPGQVNEQYF. CDR3 bases: TGCGCCAGCAGCTCGGACCCGGGACAAGTCAACGAGCAGTACTTC.

The chain uses TRBV20-1 and TRBJ2-3; 11 bases fit TRBD2. Germline values: CDR1 DFQATT, CDR2 SNEGSKA (reference sequence). The CDR3 runs 15 residues. J gave up 0 bases and V 8 bases, and 7 bases lay outside the gene matches. CDR3 bases: TGCAGTCCCGTAGCGGGAGGGCTCAGCACAGATACGCAGTATTTT. This sequence encodes CSPVAGGLSTDTQYF.

The J gene is TRBJ2-1, the V gene TRBV21-1; TRBD2 reflects the table's D call only, with no check against the DNA. TRBV21-1 is designated a pseudogene. The CDR3 sequence is 14 residues long. CDR3 sequence (DNA): TGTGCCAGCAGCCCTAGCGACACCGACAATGAGCAGTTCTTC. Protein: CASSPSDTDNEQFF.

This clonotype was counted ten times or more. V usage is TRBV29-1 and J usage is TRBJ2-3; D unclear. Trimming took off 7 bases at V and 4 bases at J, with 9 bases between the two ends. The CDR3 sequence is 11 residues long. Germline-derived CDR1 and CDR2 are SQVTM and ANQGSEA. CDR3 region: CSARRADTQYF. CDR3 bases: TGCAGCGCTCGACGGGCAGATACGCAGTATTTT.

Ten or more counts support this clonotype. The genes are TRBV6-1 and TRBJ2-7; no clear D gene. The CDR3 contains 16 residues. Germline V gene data show CDR1 as MNHNS and CDR2 as SASEGT. V lost 2 bases and J 2 bases, leaving 16 bases between the germline ends. The CDR3 DNA sequence: TGTGCCAGCAGTGAACAGACGGTCTCGACAACCTACGAGCAGTACTTC. Encoded protein: CASSEQTVSTTYEQYF.

V usage is TRBV6-1 and J usage is TRBJ2-5; 8 nucleotides line up with TRBD1. With V trimmed by 7 bases and J by 4 bases, 8 bases remained unmatched. Germline CDR1 and CDR2: MNHNS and SASEGT. There are 14 residues in the CDR3. The CDR3 coding sequence is TGTGCCAGCAACCCAACAGGGGGAGGAGAGACCCAGTACTTC. It specifies CASNPTGGGETQYF.

This clonotype was detected ten times or more. J is TRBJ1-6 and V is TRBV21-1; the listed D gene, TRBD1, was not tested against the DNA. TRBV21-1 is an annotated pseudogene. The CDR3 contains 19 residues. The CDR3 sequence: CASSLQQALSAPLRSPLHF. DNA for the CDR3: TGTGCCAGCAGCTTACAGCAGGCCCTTTCGGCGCCCTTGCGTTCACCCCTCCACTTT.

This clonotype was counted between two and nine times. This chain connects TRBV12-3 or TRBV12-4 to TRBJ2-6; D gene ambiguous. V was trimmed by 7 bases and J by 0 bases, leaving 4 bases between them. There are 13 residues in the CDR3. DNA for the CDR3: TGTGCCAGCATCTACTCTGGGGCCAACGTCCTGACTTTC. Translation gives CASIYSGANVLTF.